The next 20 T cell receptor beta chains were all read from a single sample in a study of CXCR3-negative and CXCR3-positive naive CD8 T cells. It was by 5' RACE with UMI labels that the TRB cDNA libraries were prepared. TCRdb re-called the 5' RACE reads, yielding one record per CDR3 amino acid sequence without DNA. This listing includes more than 45,000 distinct CDR3 sequences. The sample comprised naive CXCR3- CD8+ T cells from blood. Subset indicated: CD45RO-CCR7+CD27+CD95- naive CD8+ T cells lacking CXCR3 (TNR3-). These TCRs come from a human donor in good health. Some clones in this sample may be carry-over from other donors' samples.

The gene calls are TRBV5-5 and TRBJ2-5; TCRdb's D call, TRBD1, is unchecked because there is no DNA. The germline V gene has CDR1 SGHKS and CDR2 YYEKEE (reference sequence). The CDR3 runs to 17 residues. CDR3 in amino acids: CASSLKSLGQGRETQYF.

This chain uses TRBV28 with TRBJ2-7; TCRdb's D call of TRBD2 is untestable without DNA. The germline V gene has CDR1 MDHEN and CDR2 SYDVKM. The CDR3 totals 14 residues. The CDR3 here is CASSKRGASYEQYF.

The J gene is TRBJ1-4, the V gene TRBV12-3 or TRBV12-4. The CDR3 has 13 amino acids. CDR3 protein: CASSFGANEKLFF.

The rearrangement uses TRBV10-1 and TRBJ2-7; TCRdb's D call of TRBD2 is untestable without DNA. The CDR3 is 14 residues long. CDR1 is WNHNN and CDR2 is SYGVQD in the germline V gene (reference sequence). The CDR3 reads CASSEKGPSYEQYF.

The rearrangement links TRBV5-6 to TRBJ2-5. CDR3 length equals 13 residues. Germline CDR1 is SGHDT and CDR2 is YYEEEE. Here the CDR3 reads CASSLWGRETQYF.

The gene calls are TRBV29-1 and TRBJ2-2. CDR1 is SQVTM, CDR2 ANQGSEA, per germline. The CDR3 has 12 amino acids. The CDR3 here is CSVEDHPGELFF.

The V and J genes are TRBV7-6 and TRBJ2-2; the D call from TCRdb, TRBD2, cannot be confirmed without DNA. This CDR3 has 18 amino acids. The germline gives CDR1 SGHVS, CDR2 FNYEAQ. CDR3 in amino acids: CASSLWRGRGSNTGELFF.

The V and J genes are TRBV7-9 and TRBJ2-7; absent DNA, TCRdb's TRBD2 call cannot be checked. The CDR3 has 15 amino acids. The germline V gene has CDR1 SEHNR and CDR2 FQNEAQ (reference sequence). This CDR3 is CASSPADSGPYEQYF.

V and J are TRBV3-1 and TRBJ2-3; the TCRdb call, TRBD2, lacks DNA for checking. The CDR3 spans 16 residues. CDR1 is LGHDT, CDR2 YNNKEL, per germline (reference sequence). The CDR3 protein is CASSDSLAGVSDTQYF.

V is TRBV29-1 and J is TRBJ1-1. This CDR3 contains 13 residues. The germline V gene encodes CDR1 SQVTM and CDR2 ANQGSEA. CDR3: CSVEEVVRTEAFF.

This rearrangement joins TRBV6-2 or TRBV6-3 to TRBJ1-2. Germline V gives CDR1 MNHEY, CDR2 SVGEGT. This CDR3 is built from 15 residues. Here the CDR3 reads CASRTTTDSNYGYTF.

CDR3 region: CASSELGTGSTGELFF. The rearrangement uses TRBV9 and TRBJ2-2; the TRBD1 assignment by TCRdb is unverifiable without DNA. CDR3 size: 16 residues. CDR1 and CDR2 from the germline V gene are SGDLS and YYNGEE.

The rearrangement joins TRBV28 to TRBJ2-7; TCRdb calls TRBD1, which cannot be checked without DNA. Germline CDR1 reads MDHEN; CDR2 reads SYDVKM. There are 15 residues in the CDR3. The CDR3 loop is CASSLGQEGTYEQYF.

This chain links TRBV29-1 with TRBJ2-7. This CDR3 has 14 residues. Germline V gene sequence: CDR1 SQVTM, CDR2 ANQGSEA. CDR3 sequence: CSVAQFNPTYEQYF.

Judged by frequency, this clonotype is medium-sized (0.01 to 0.1%). The V gene is TRBV4-1, the J gene TRBJ2-3; with no DNA, the TCRdb D assignment of TRBD2 cannot be verified. Germline V gene lookup returns CDR1 MGHRA and CDR2 YSYEKL. The CDR3 loop spans 18 amino acids. The CDR3 spells CASSQDASSRRVTDTQYF.

CDR3 region: CASSLTAGLDIQYF. This rearrangement joins TRBV7-3 to TRBJ2-4; TCRdb reports TRBD2, a call that lacks DNA to check it against. Germline V gene data show CDR1 as SGHTA and CDR2 as FQGTGA. This CDR3 comprises 14 residues.

The chain couples TRBV28 to TRBJ2-7; the D gene TCRdb calls, TRBD1, cannot be checked with no DNA. There are 15 residues in the CDR3. Germline V lookup: CDR1 MDHEN, CDR2 SYDVKM. The CDR3 loop reads CASSPRDRVTYEQYF. The full variable domain, its missing parts supplied by reference TRBV28 and TRBJ2-7, is DVKVTQSSRYLVKRTGEKVFLECVQDMDHENMFWYRQDPGLGLRLIYFSYDVKMKEKGDIPEGYSVSREKKERFSLILESASTNQTSMYLCASSPRDRVTYEQYFGPGTRLTVT.

Here the CDR3 reads CASSLRGTPFQETQYF. The rearrangement joins TRBV5-1 to TRBJ2-5; no DNA is available, so the TRBD1 call from TCRdb remains unchecked. The CDR3 consists of 16 residues. The germline V gene has CDR1 SGHRS and CDR2 YFSETQ.

This chain joins TRBV19 and TRBJ2-2; absent DNA, TCRdb's TRBD1 call cannot be checked. CDR3 length: 14 amino acids. The germline V gene has CDR1 LNHDA and CDR2 SQIVND (reference sequence). CDR3 sequence reads: CASSSGAGTGELFF.

The chain recombines TRBV19 with TRBJ1-1; the D gene TCRdb calls, TRBD1, cannot be checked with no DNA. Per germline, CDR1 LNHDA and CDR2 SQIVND (reference sequence). There are 14 residues in the CDR3. This CDR3 reads CASTLGQGLTGAFF.